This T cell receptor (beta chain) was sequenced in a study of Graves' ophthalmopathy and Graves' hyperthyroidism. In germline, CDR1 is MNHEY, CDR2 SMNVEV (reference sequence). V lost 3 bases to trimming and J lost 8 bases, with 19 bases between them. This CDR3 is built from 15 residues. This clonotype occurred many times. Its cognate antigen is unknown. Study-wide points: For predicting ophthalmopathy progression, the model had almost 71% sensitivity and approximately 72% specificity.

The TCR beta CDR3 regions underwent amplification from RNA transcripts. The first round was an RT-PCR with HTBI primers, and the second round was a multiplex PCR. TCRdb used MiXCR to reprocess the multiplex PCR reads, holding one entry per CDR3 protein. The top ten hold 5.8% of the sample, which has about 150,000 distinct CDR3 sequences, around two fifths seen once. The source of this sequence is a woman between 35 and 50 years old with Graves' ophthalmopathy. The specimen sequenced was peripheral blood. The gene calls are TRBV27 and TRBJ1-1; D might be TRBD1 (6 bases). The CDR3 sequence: CASSFVVRGEREAFF. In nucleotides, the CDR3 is TGTGCCAGCAGTTTCGTTGTTAGGGGGGAAAGAGAAGCTTTCTTT.